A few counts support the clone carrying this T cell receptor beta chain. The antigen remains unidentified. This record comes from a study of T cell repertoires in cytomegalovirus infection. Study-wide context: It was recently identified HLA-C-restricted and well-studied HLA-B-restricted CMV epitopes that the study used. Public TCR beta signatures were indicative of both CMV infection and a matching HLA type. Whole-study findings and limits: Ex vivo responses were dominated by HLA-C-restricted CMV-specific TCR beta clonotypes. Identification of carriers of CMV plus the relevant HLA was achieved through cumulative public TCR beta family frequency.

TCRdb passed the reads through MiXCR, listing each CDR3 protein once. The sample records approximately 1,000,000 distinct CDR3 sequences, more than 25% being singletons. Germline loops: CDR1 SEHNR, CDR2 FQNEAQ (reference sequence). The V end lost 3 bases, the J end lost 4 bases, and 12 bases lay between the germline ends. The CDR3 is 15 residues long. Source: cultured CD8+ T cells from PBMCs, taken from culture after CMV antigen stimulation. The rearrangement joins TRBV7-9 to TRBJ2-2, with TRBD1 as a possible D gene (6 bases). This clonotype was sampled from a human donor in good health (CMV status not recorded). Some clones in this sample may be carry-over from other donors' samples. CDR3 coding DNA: TGTGCCAGCAGCTTTGGACAGTTTTTCACCGGGGAGCTGTTTTTT. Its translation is CASSFGQFFTGELFF.